These 5 T cell receptor beta chains were sequenced from one sample in a study of T cell repertoires in cytomegalovirus infection. TCRdb re-called the reads with MiXCR, one entry per CDR3 protein. This sample has just under 550,000 distinct CDR3 sequences; less than 30% occur once, and the top ten carry around 14%. Input material: PBMCs. The receptors stem from a human donor in good health (CMV status not recorded). Some clones in this sample may be carry-over from other donors' samples.

This rearrangement joins TRBV14 to TRBJ1-4; D is undetermined. V was trimmed by 2 bases and J by 6 bases, leaving 16 bases between them. Germline V CDR1 and CDR2: SGHDN, FVKESK. The CDR3 is 16 residues long. The CDR3 sequence: CASSQPSWYRDEKLFF. CDR3 DNA sequence: TGTGCCAGCAGCCAACCATCCTGGTACAGAGATGAAAAACTGTTTTTT. Full variable domain (remainder filled in from reference TRBV14 and TRBJ1-4): EAGVTQFPSHSVIEKGQTVTLRCDPISGHDNLYWYRRVMGKEIKFLLHFVKESKQDESGMPNNRFLAERTGGTYSTLKVQPAELEDSGVYFCASSQPSWYRDEKLFFGSGTQLSVL.

This clonotype has only a few counts. The chain joins TRBV6-2 or TRBV6-3 to TRBJ2-7, with D perhaps matching TRBD1 (5 bases). V lost 5 bases and J 3 bases, leaving 8 bases between the germline ends. CDR1 and CDR2 (germline): MNHEY, SVGEGT. The CDR3 is made up of 12 amino acids. The CDR3 nucleotides read TGTGCCAGCAGTATAGACAGCTACGAGCAGTACGTC. Encoded protein: CASSIDSYEQYV.

This clonotype was seen ten or more times. The chain couples TRBV7-2 to TRBJ2-1, with 10 bases identical to TRBD2. V trimming: 4 bases; J trimming: 7 bases; junction bases outside the gene matches: 7. The germline CDR1 and CDR2 sequences are SGHTA and FQGNSA. This CDR3 has 15 amino acids. As DNA, the CDR3 is TGTGCCAGCAGCTCTCCTAGCGGGAGCTGGAATGAGCAGTTCTTC. Residues: CASSSPSGSWNEQFF.

The V gene is TRBV2, the J gene TRBJ1-2, with unresolved D. The CDR3 length is 14 residues. Germline V lookup: CDR1 SNHLY, CDR2 FYNNEI. Trimming stripped 1 base from V and 0 bases from J, with 6 bases between. The CDR3 bases are TGTGCCAGCAGTGAAGAACGGGCTAACTATGGCTACACCTTC. It yields the protein CASSEERANYGYTF.

This clonotype has only a few counts. This chain connects TRBV7-9 to TRBJ1-2; the match to TRBD1 covers 9 bases. The ends lost 5 bases at V and 3 bases at J; junction bases unmatched: 4. This CDR3 comprises 14 residues. Germline loops: CDR1 SEHNR, CDR2 FQNEAQ (reference sequence). The CDR3 DNA reads TGTGCCAGCAGCCACCGGGACAGGGACTATGGCTACACCTTC. The encoded protein is CASSHRDRDYGYTF.